Presented here are 4 T cell receptor beta chains from one specimen sequenced in a study of healthy donors' naive CD4 and CD8 T cells. A linear amplification protocol produced the TCR libraries from roughly 0.5 ug of total RNA. In TCRdb, the reads were re-called with MiXCR into one record per CDR3 protein. The sample includes about 200,000 distinct CDR3 sequences, 65% to 75% of them seen just once. Specimen: naive CD4+ and CD8+ T cells sorted from blood, pooled from several donors. The receptors were sampled from a pool of human donors in good health; the sample pools cells from several healthy donors.

The rearrangement uses TRBV18 and TRBJ1-3; D is undetermined. Germline assignment: CDR1 KGHSH and CDR2 LQKENI. This CDR3 has 15 amino acids. V was trimmed by 3 bases and J by 0 bases, leaving 9 bases between them. CDR3 loop: CASSPDMFSGNTIYF. DNA of the CDR3: TGTGCCAGCTCACCCGACATGTTCTCTGGAAACACCATATATTTT. The entire variable domain, with the rest obtained from reference TRBV18 and TRBJ1-3, is as follows: NAGVMQNPRHLVRRRGQEARLRCSPMKGHSHVYWYRQLPEEGLKFMVYLQKENIIDESGMPKERFSAEFPKEGPSILRIQQVVRGDSAAYFCASSPDMFSGNTIYFGEGSWLTVV.

The rearrangement uses TRBV11-2 and TRBJ2-7; D possibly corresponds to TRBD1 (5 bases). Germline assignment: CDR1 SGHAT and CDR2 FQNNGV. CDR3 length: 13 amino acids. Between the trimmed V and J ends, which lost 2 bases and 7 bases, there was a span of 12 bases. This chain's CDR3 is CASSLQGSREQYF. The DNA of the CDR3 is TGTGCCAGCAGCTTACAGGGTTCCCGTGAGCAGTACTTC.

This sequence joins TRBV6-5 and TRBJ2-3; TRBD2 agrees at 8 bases. CDR3 length: 14 amino acids. Germline V gene sequence: CDR1 MNHEY, CDR2 SVGAGI. Trimming at V came to 5 bases and at J to 1 base, leaving 2 bases not matched to a gene. Written as DNA, the CDR3 is TGTGCCAGCAGTGCGACTAGCGGCACAGATACGCAGTATTTT. Translating it yields CASSATSGTDTQYF.

V usage is TRBV19 and J usage is TRBJ1-5; D is possibly TRBD1 (5 bases). Germline lookup yields CDR1 LNHDA and CDR2 SQIVND (reference sequence). The germline V and J ends were trimmed by 3 bases and 4 bases, with 10 bases remaining between them. The CDR3 has 14 residues. The CDR3 is CASSIRDLNQPQHF. In DNA, the CDR3 is TGTGCCAGTAGTATCCGGGACTTGAATCAGCCCCAGCATTTT.